Described below is a single T cell receptor beta chain sequence and its context. The source of the sample is a study of T cell changes during pregnancy in multiple sclerosis. TCRdb keeps only in-frame clones here, not all; method: immunoSEQ multiplex PCR. The profile shows 30,000 to 45,000 clones, around 90% of them singletons. The V and J ends lost 0 bases and 4 bases, in that order; junction bases with no gene match: 3. The CDR3 loop spans 15 amino acids. Germline CDR1 SGDLS, CDR2 YYNGEE. The sample was CD4+ T cells from peripheral blood mononuclear cells, taken in the third trimester of pregnancy. The clonotype was recovered from a female donor with multiple sclerosis, enrolled in a pregnancy study. The chain carries TRBV9 and TRBJ2-2, with 7 bases aligning to TRBD2. The CDR3 is CASSVGTRSTGELFF. The CDR3 DNA reads as TGTGCCAGCAGCGTAGGGACTAGAAGCACCGGGGAGCTGTTTTTT.